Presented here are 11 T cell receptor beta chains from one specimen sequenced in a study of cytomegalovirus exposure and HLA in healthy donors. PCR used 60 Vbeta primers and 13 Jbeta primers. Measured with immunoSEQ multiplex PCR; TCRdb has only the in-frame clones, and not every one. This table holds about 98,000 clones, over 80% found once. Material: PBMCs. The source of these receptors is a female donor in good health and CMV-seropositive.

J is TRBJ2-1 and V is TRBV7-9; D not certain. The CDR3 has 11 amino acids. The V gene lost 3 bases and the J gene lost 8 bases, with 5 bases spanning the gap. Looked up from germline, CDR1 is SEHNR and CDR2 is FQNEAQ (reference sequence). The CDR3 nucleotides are TGTGCCAGCAGCTTTATCGATGAGCAGTTCTTC. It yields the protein CASSFIDEQFF.

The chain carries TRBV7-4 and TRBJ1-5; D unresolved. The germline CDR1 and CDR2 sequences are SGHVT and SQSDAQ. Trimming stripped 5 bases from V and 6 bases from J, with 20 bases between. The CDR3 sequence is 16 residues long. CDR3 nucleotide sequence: TGTGCCAGCAGCCCTCATCGGGCGGGGTGGGGTCAGCCCCAGCATTTT. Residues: CASSPHRAGWGQPQHF.

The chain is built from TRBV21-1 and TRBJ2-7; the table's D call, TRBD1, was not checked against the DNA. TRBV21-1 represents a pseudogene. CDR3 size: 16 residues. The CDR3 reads CASSKVVNTGRGWQYF. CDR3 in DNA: TGTGCCAGCAGCAAAGTTGTAAACACAGGGAGAGGGTGGCAGTACTTC.

CDR3 DNA sequence: TGTGCCAGCAGTTGGACAGGGTTCAGCTCCTACGAGCAGTACTTC. Translating it yields CASSWTGFSSYEQYF. The chain employs TRBV27 and TRBJ2-7; 8 bases fit TRBD1. After removal of 4 bases from V and 0 bases from J, the junction contained 5 bases not matched to a gene. The V gene's germline CDR1 is MNHEY and CDR2 SMNVEV (reference sequence). This CDR3 region has 15 residues.

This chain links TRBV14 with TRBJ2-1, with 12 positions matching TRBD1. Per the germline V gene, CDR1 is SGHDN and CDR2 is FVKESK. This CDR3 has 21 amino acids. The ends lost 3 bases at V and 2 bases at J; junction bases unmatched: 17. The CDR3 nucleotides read TGTGCCAGCAGCCAGAACCGGGACAGGGGGCCCCCACGGTGGCCCTACAATGAGCAGTTCTTC. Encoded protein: CASSQNRDRGPPRWPYNEQFF.

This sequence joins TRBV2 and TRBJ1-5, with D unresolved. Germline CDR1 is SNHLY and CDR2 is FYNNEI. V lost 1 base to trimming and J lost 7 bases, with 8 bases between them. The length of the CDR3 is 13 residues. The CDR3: CASSEEAGQPQHF. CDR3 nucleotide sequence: TGTGCCAGCAGTGAAGAGGCGGGCCAGCCCCAGCATTTT.

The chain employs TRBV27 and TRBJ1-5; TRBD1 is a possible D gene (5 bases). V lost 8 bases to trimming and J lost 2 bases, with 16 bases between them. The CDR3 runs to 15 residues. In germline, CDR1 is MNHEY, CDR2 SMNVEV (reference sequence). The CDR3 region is CASADGGTGNQPQHF. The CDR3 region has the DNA TGTGCCAGCGCGGACGGGGGGACGGGCAATCAGCCCCAGCATTTT.

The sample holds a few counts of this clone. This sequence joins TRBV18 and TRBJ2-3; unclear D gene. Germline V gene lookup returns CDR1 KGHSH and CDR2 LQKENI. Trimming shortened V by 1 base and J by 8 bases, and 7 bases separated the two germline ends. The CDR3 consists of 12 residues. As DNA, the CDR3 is TGTGCCAGCTCACCACTCCCGGGTACGCAGTATTTT. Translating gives CASSPLPGTQYF.

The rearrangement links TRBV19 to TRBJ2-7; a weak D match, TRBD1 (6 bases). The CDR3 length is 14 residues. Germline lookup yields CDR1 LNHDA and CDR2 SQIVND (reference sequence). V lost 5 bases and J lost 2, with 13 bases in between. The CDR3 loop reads CASSQQGNTYEQYF. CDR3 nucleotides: TGTGCCAGTAGTCAACAGGGAAATACCTACGAGCAGTACTTC.

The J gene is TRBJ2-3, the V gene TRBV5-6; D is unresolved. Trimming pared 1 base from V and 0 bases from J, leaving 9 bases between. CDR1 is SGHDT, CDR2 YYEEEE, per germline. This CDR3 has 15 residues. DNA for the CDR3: TGTGCCAGCAGCTTGAAAGCGACTAGCACAGATACGCAGTATTTT. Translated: CASSLKATSTDTQYF. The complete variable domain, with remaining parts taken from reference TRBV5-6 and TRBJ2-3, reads DAGVTQSPTHLIKTRGQQVTLRCSPKSGHDTVSWYQQALGQGPQFIFQYYEEEERQRGNFPDRFSGHQFPNYSSELNVNALLLGDSALYLCASSLKATSTDTQYFGPGTRLTVL.

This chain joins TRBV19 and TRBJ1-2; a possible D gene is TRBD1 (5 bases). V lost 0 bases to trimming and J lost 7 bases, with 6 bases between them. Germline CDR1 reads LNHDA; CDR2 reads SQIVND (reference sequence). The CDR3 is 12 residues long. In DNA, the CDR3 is TGTGCCAGTAGTATAGAAGGGGCTGGCTACACCTTC. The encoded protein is CASSIEGAGYTF.